The rows below give T cell receptor beta chains drawn from one sample of a study of T-cell reconstitution after alpha-beta-depleted transplantation in children. One entry per CDR3 protein, called by TCRdb with MiXCR from the PCR reads. The repertoire consists of about 300,000 distinct CDR3 sequences, with over 7.5% occurring once and the leading ten covering around 10%. Sequences were derived from peripheral blood, sampled 360 days after TCRalphabeta/CD19-depleted stem cell transplant. These receptors all stem from a female patient under 10 years old who had a stem cell transplant for Fanconi anemia, so the T cells may come from the graft donor. Both conserved end residues are part of each CDR3. Each record gives: D gene, V gene, J gene, clone size, CDR3 protein, CDR3 DNA. D genes are given only for firm matches. Clone size appears in some rows only: once, few, many, or a class for an expanded clone.

D gene: -
V gene: TRBV3-1
J gene: TRBJ1-6
clone size: -
CDR3 protein: CASSPADSPLHF
CDR3 DNA: TGTGCCAGCAGCCCCGCTGACTCACCCCTCCACTTT

D gene: TRBD2
V gene: TRBV3-1
J gene: TRBJ2-5
clone size: -
CDR3 protein: CASSQEALLAGGSYF
CDR3 DNA: TGTGCCAGCAGCCAAGAGGCCCTACTAGCGGGGGGATCGTACTTC

D gene: TRBD1
V gene: TRBV24-1
J gene: TRBJ2-1
clone size: many
CDR3 protein: CATSDTGAMGNEQFF
CDR3 DNA: TGTGCCACCAGTGACACAGGGGCAATGGGCAATGAGCAGTTCTTC

D gene: TRBD1
V gene: TRBV20-1
J gene: TRBJ2-3
clone size: -
CDR3 protein: CSVRDRGTDTQYF
CDR3 DNA: TGCAGTGTGAGGGACAGGGGCACAGATACGCAGTATTTT

D gene: -
V gene: TRBV18
J gene: TRBJ2-1
clone size: many
CDR3 protein: CASSLSAYNEQFF
CDR3 DNA: TGTGCCAGCTCACTATCGGCCTACAATGAGCAGTTCTTC

D gene: -
V gene: TRBV20-1
J gene: TRBJ2-5
clone size: many
CDR3 protein: CSALILVGETQYF
CDR3 DNA: TGCAGTGCCTTAATCCTAGTAGGAGAGACCCAGTACTTC

D gene: -
V gene: TRBV3-1
J gene: TRBJ2-1
clone size: many
CDR3 protein: CASSQVATLNEQFF
CDR3 DNA: TGTGCCAGCAGCCAAGTAGCCACGCTCAATGAGCAGTTCTTC

D gene: -
V gene: TRBV2
J gene: TRBJ2-7
clone size: once
CDR3 protein: CASLRDGKYEQYF
CDR3 DNA: TGTGCCAGCCTCCGGGACGGGAAATACGAGCAGTACTTC

D gene: TRBD2
V gene: TRBV10-3
J gene: TRBJ2-3
clone size: many
CDR3 protein: CAISESKGLAGDKRGTDTQYF
CDR3 DNA: TGTGCCATCAGTGAGTCGAAGGGACTAGCGGGAGACAAGAGGGGCACAGATACGCAGTATTTT

D gene: -
V gene: TRBV5-6
J gene: TRBJ1-6
clone size: -
CDR3 protein: CASKSSYNSPLHF
CDR3 DNA: TGTGCCAGCAAAAGCTCCTATAATTCACCCCTCCACTTT

D gene: -
V gene: TRBV15
J gene: TRBJ1-6
clone size: many
CDR3 protein: CATSTMTSPLHF
CDR3 DNA: TGTGCCACCAGCACCATGACCTCACCCCTCCACTTT

D gene: -
V gene: TRBV12-3/TRBV12-4
J gene: TRBJ2-7
clone size: many
CDR3 protein: CASSPDSNPGGEQYF
CDR3 DNA: TGTGCCAGCAGCCCTGACAGCAACCCGGGCGGAGAGCAGTACTTC

D gene: -
V gene: TRBV3-1
J gene: TRBJ2-2
clone size: few
CDR3 protein: CASSQQRTGELFF
CDR3 DNA: TGTGCCAGCAGCCAACAGCGGACCGGGGAGCTGTTTTTT

D gene: -
V gene: TRBV28
J gene: TRBJ1-6
clone size: many
CDR3 protein: CATRDVPNSPLHF
CDR3 DNA: TGTGCCACCAGGGACGTCCCCAATTCACCCCTCCACTTT

D gene: -
V gene: TRBV27
J gene: TRBJ2-5
clone size: many
CDR3 protein: CASSGGTIETQYF
CDR3 DNA: TGTGCCAGCAGTGGCGGGACAATCGAGACCCAGTACTTC

D gene: TRBD1
V gene: TRBV28
J gene: TRBJ2-7
clone size: few
CDR3 protein: CASSFGTESSYEQYF
CDR3 DNA: TGTGCCAGCAGTTTTGGGACAGAATCCTCCTACGAGCAGTACTTC

D gene: -
V gene: TRBV20-1
J gene: TRBJ2-2
clone size: many
CDR3 protein: CSARRRGNTGELFF
CDR3 DNA: TGCAGTGCTAGGAGGAGGGGAAACACCGGGGAGCTGTTTTTT

D gene: TRBD2
V gene: TRBV5-4
J gene: TRBJ2-2
clone size: few
CDR3 protein: CASSLAGSGTTGELFF
CDR3 DNA: TGTGCCAGCAGCTTGGCCGGTAGCGGGACCACCGGGGAGCTGTTTTTT